This T cell receptor (beta chain) is drawn from a study of blood T cell repertoires in COVID-19. Study information: The United States, Italy and Spain provided the acute and convalescent COVID-19 samples. Sources were T cells, B-cell-depleted T cells, or PBMCs; the material itself was cDNA or gDNA.

The J segment lost 0 bases and the V segment lost 1 base, leaving 3 bases of the junction unmatched. Germline loops: CDR1 SGHAT, CDR2 FQNNGV. The CDR3 is made up of 15 amino acids. Source study methods: Amplification from reference gene primers served as the basis for estimated nucleated cell counts. Produced via immunoSEQ multiplex PCR; TCRdb's table is partial and in-frame only. Clonal size and the V and J genes are those of that table, whereas D and trimming came from the DNA. Among about 92,000 clones listed, 80% were seen once. This clone occurred once. The sequence was obtained from a woman aged 70-85 years with acute or convalescent COVID-19. The sample was peripheral blood. The rearrangement joins TRBV11-2 to TRBJ2-7, with 7 nucleotides matching TRBD2. DNA of the CDR3: TGTGCCAGCAGCTTAGGGGGGGGGATCTCCTACGAGCAGTACTTC. The encoded protein is CASSLGGGISYEQYF.